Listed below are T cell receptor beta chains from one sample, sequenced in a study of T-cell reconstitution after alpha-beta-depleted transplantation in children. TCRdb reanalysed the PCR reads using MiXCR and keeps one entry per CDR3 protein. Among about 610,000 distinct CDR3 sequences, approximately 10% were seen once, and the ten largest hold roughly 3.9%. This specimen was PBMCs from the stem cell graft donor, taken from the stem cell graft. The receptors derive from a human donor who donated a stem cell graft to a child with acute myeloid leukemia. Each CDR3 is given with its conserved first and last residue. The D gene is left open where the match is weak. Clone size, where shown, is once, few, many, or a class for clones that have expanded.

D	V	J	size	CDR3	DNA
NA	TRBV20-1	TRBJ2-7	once	CSAPLGGRSYEQYF	TGCAGTGCCCCGCTGGGGGGCAGATCCTACGAGCAGTACTTC
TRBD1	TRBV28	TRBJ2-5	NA	CASSHRPDRGFRETQYF	TGTGCCAGCAGCCATAGGCCGGACAGGGGGTTTAGGGAGACCCAGTACTTC
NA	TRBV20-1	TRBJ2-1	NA	CSAHYSSGGGNEQFF	TGCAGTGCTCACTACTCCAGCGGAGGGGGAAATGAGCAGTTCTTC
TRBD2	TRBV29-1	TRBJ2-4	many	CSVVGSRLAGRQNIQYF	TGCAGCGTTGTGGGGTCCCGACTAGCGGGCCGTCAAAACATTCAGTACTTC
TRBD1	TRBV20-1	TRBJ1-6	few	CSARDGDRAYSPLHF	TGCAGTGCTAGAGATGGAGACAGGGCCTATTCACCCCTCCACTTT
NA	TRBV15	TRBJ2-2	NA	CATSRATETTGELFF	TGTGCCACCAGCAGAGCAACAGAAACCACCGGGGAGCTGTTTTTT
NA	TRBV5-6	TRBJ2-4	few	CASSFRQYKNIQYF	TGTGCCAGCAGCTTTCGACAATACAAAAACATTCAGTACTTC
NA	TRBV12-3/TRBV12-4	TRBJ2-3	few	CASRSDSTDTQYF	TGTGCCAGCAGGTCAGACAGCACAGATACGCAGTATTTT
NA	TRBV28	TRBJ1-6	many	CASSGGHNSPLHF	TGTGCCAGCAGTGGAGGTCATAATTCACCCCTCCACTTT
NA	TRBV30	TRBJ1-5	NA	CAWATGRDQPQHF	TGTGCCTGGGCCACAGGGAGGGACCAGCCCCAGCATTTT
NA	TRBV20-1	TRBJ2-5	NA	CSARVPWLASQETQYF	TGCAGTGCTAGAGTCCCATGGCTAGCGAGCCAAGAGACCCAGTACTTC
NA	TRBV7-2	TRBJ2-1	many	CASSSTFYNEQFF	TGTGCCAGCAGCTCAACCTTTTACAATGAGCAGTTCTTC
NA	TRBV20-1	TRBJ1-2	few	CSAPAGGGYTF	TGCAGTGCCCCAGCGGGCGGAGGCTACACCTTC
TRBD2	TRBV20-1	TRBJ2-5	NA	CSARSGTISDF	TGCAGTGCTAGATCCGGGACTATATCAGACTTC
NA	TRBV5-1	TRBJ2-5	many	CASSRTGGFETQYF	TGCGCCAGCAGCCGGACCGGGGGATTCGAGACCCAGTACTTC
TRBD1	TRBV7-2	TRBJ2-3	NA	CASSVTGEDTQYF	TGTGCCAGCAGCGTTACAGGGGAAGATACGCAGTATTTT
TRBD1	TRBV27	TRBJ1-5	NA	CASSPTGNDQPQHF	TGTGCCAGCAGTCCGACAGGGAACGATCAGCCCCAGCATTTT
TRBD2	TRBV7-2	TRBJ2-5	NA	CASSRALGTSRETQYF	TGTGCCAGCAGCCGGGCCCTAGGGACTAGCAGGGAGACCCAGTACTTC
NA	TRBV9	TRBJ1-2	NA	CASSVDGGPLPNYGYTF	TGTGCCAGCAGCGTAGATGGGGGGCCCCTTCCTAACTATGGCTACACCTTC
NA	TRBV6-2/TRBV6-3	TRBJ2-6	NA	CASSHLPTLTFSGANVLTF	TGTGCCAGCAGCCACCTACCGACGTTGACATTTTCTGGGGCCAACGTCCTGACTTTC
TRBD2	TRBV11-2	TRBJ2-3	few	CASSPYSGMETDTQYF	TGTGCCAGCAGCCCCTACAGCGGGATGGAGACAGATACGCAGTATTTT
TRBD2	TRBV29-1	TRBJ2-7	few	CSVTSGRGEQYF	TGCAGCGTGACTAGCGGCAGGGGCGAGCAGTACTTC
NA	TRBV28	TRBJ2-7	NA	CASSLIRTYEQYF	TGTGCCAGCAGTTTAATTCGCACCTACGAGCAGTACTTC
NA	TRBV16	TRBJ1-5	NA	CASSRASTTPQHF	TGTGCCAGCAGCCGTGCTAGTACTACGCCCCAGCATTTT
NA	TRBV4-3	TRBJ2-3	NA	CASSHTLQGNTQYF	TGCGCCAGCAGCCATACGCTACAGGGTAATACGCAGTATTTT
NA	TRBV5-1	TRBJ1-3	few	CASSLEGGRNTIYF	TGCGCCAGCAGCTTGGAGGGAGGTCGGAACACCATATATTTT
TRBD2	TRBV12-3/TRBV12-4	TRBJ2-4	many	CASSLVGTSGVAKNIQYF	TGTGCCAGCAGTTTAGTAGGGACTAGCGGAGTAGCCAAAAACATTCAGTACTTC
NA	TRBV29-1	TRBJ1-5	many	CSVEVRGVNQPQHF	TGCAGCGTTGAAGTTAGAGGGGTCAATCAGCCCCAGCATTTT
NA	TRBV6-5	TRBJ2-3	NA	CASSLRLAGEDTQYF	TGTGCCAGCAGTCTCCGGCTAGCCGGTGAAGATACGCAGTATTTT
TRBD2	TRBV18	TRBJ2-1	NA	CASSPKTSGLNEQFF	TGTGCCAGCTCACCAAAAACTAGCGGTTTAAATGAGCAGTTCTTC
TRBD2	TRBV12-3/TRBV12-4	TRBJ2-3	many	CASSDRRREVTDTQYF	TGTGCCAGCAGTGACCGTAGGCGGGAGGTGACAGATACGCAGTATTTT
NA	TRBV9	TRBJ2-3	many	CASSARGDTQYF	TGTGCCAGCAGCGCTAGGGGAGATACGCAGTATTTT
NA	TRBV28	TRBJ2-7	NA	CASSSQSGIYEQYF	TGTGCCAGCAGTTCCCAATCCGGAATCTACGAGCAGTACTTC
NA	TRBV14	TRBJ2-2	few	CASSPHTLTGELFF	TGTGCCAGCAGCCCTCATACCTTAACCGGGGAGCTGTTTTTT
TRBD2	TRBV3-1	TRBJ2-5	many	CASSQRGSWETQYF	TGTGCCAGCAGCCAACGCGGGAGTTGGGAGACCCAGTACTTC
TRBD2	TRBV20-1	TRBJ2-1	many	CSARSSGRDNEQFF	TGCAGTGCTAGAAGTAGCGGGAGGGACAATGAGCAGTTCTTC
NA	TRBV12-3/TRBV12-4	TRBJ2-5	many	CASTLGLGHFGPTQETQYF	TGTGCCAGCACTTTAGGACTGGGCCATTTTGGGCCCACTCAAGAGACCCAGTACTTC
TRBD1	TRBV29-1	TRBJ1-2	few	CSATTGTLGNGYTF	TGCAGCGCCACGACAGGGACGCTTGGAAATGGCTACACCTTC
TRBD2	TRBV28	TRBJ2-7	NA	CASNTRTSGRYEQYF	TGTGCCAGCAACACGAGGACTAGCGGGAGGTACGAGCAGTACTTC
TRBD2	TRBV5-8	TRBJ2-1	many	CASSSGVAGFYNEQFF	TGTGCCAGCAGCTCCGGGGTAGCGGGATTTTACAATGAGCAGTTCTTC
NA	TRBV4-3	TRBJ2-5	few	CASSQDNGSGETQYF	TGCGCCAGCAGCCAAGATAACGGGAGTGGAGAGACCCAGTACTTC
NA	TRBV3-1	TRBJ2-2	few	CASTLGASNGELFF	TGTGCCAGCACCCTAGGGGCGTCAAACGGGGAGCTGTTTTTT
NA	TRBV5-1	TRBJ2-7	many	CASKVISSSYEQYF	TGCGCCAGCAAGGTGATTTCGAGCTCCTACGAGCAGTACTTC
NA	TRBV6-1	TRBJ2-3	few	CASSRAGLTDTQYF	TGTGCCAGCAGTCGGGCGGGATTAACAGATACGCAGTATTTT
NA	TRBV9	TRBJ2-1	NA	CASSVGLEGGEQFF	TGTGCCAGCAGCGTAGGCTTAGAAGGTGGTGAGCAGTTCTTC
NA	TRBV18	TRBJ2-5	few	CASSPPILTTGQETQYF	TGTGCCAGCTCACCACCGATACTAACCACGGGGCAAGAGACCCAGTACTTC
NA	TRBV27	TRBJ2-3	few	CASSLGLQGVGGTDTQYF	TGTGCCAGCAGTTTAGGCCTCCAGGGTGTAGGGGGCACAGATACGCAGTATTTT
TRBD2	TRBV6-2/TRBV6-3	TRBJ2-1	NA	CASSLFGTSGSNEQFF	TGTGCCAGCAGCCTATTCGGGACTAGCGGCAGTAATGAGCAGTTCTTC
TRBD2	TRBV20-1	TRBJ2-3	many	CSATTSGRGYTQYF	TGCAGTGCCACGACTAGCGGGCGTGGTTATACGCAGTATTTT
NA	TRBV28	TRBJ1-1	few	CASSSPDGRPNTEAFF	TGTGCCAGCAGTTCCCCGGACGGACGTCCCAACACTGAAGCTTTCTTT
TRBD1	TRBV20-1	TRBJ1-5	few	CSALGQAAGQPQHF	TGCAGTGCTCTCGGACAGGCAGCGGGTCAGCCCCAGCATTTT
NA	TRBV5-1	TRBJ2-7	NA	CASSSGLGSSYEQYF	TGCGCCAGCAGCTCAGGACTCGGTAGCTCCTACGAGCAGTACTTC
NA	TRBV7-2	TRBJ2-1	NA	CASSLRVRGFQNNEQFF	TGTGCCAGCAGCTTAAGGGTTAGGGGATTCCAAAACAATGAGCAGTTCTTC
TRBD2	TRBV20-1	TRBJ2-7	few	CSARSPSPASGGYEQYF	TGCAGTGCTAGATCCCCCTCCCCGGCTAGCGGGGGTTACGAGCAGTACTTC
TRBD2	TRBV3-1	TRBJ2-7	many	CASSPSGMPYEQYF	TGTGCCAGCAGCCCTAGCGGGATGCCCTACGAGCAGTACTTC
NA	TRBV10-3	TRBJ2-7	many	CAITEIRTVYEQYF	TGTGCCATCACAGAGATCAGGACGGTCTACGAGCAGTACTTC
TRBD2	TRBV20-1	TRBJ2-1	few	CSATRLAGTYNEQFF	TGCAGTGCCACAAGACTAGCGGGAACCTACAATGAGCAGTTCTTC
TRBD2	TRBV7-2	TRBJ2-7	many	CASSLITSGSYEQYF	TGTGCCAGCAGCTTAATAACTAGCGGGAGTTACGAGCAGTACTTC
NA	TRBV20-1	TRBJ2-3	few	CSARSRLGAEWDTQYF	TGCAGTGCTAGATCCAGACTAGGGGCTGAGTGGGATACGCAGTATTTT
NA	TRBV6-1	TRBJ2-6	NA	CASSASAGGANVLTF	TGTGCCAGCAGTGCGTCGGCTGGTGGGGCCAACGTCCTGACTTTC